This passage covers 26 T cell receptor beta chains from one sample sequenced in a study of blood T cells in healthy people across ages. Sample-barcoded 5' priming and a J-beta primer mix drove a second PCR of roughly 7 to 11 cycles. TCRdb called the 5' RACE reads again in MiXCR, with one record for every CDR3 protein. The table shows around 900,000 distinct CDR3 sequences, with under 35% occurring only once. Sample: blood. The receptors were gathered from a woman older than 75 in good health.

The rearrangement uses TRBV7-2 and TRBJ2-1; D uncertain. The CDR3 consists of 15 residues. Germline V CDR1 and CDR2: SGHTA, FQGNSA. Trimming took off 3 bases at V and 0 bases at J, with 9 bases between the two ends. DNA for the CDR3: TGTGCCAGCAGCTTTGAGCTACTCTCCTACAATGAGCAGTTCTTC. Translation gives CASSFELLSYNEQFF. The complete variable domain, with remaining parts taken from reference TRBV7-2 and TRBJ2-1, reads GAGVSQSPSNKVTEKGKDVELRCDPISGHTALYWYRQSLGQGLEFLIYFQGNSAPDKSGLPSDRFSAERTGGSVSTLTIQRTQQEDSAVYLCASSFELLSYNEQFFGPGTRLTVL.

This clonotype has only a few counts. This sequence joins TRBV7-9 and TRBJ1-1; perhaps TRBD1 as D (5 bases). Between the trimmed V and J ends, which lost 5 bases and 6 bases, there was a span of 10 bases. Germline CDR1 reads SEHNR; CDR2 reads FQNEAQ (reference sequence). The CDR3 covers 12 residues. In DNA, the CDR3 is TGTGCCAGCAGCACAGGCCCCGCTGAAGCTTTCTTT. Translation gives CASSTGPAEAFF.

This clonotype was recorded a few times. This chain joins TRBV6-5 and TRBJ2-1; perhaps D is TRBD1 or TRBD2 (5 bases each). V lost 3 bases to trimming and J lost 12 bases, with 15 bases between them. The CDR3 has 13 amino acids. Germline V gene sequence: CDR1 MNHEY, CDR2 SVGAGI. Written as DNA, the CDR3 is TGTGCCAGCAGTTATAAGTTGGGGGTGTGGCAGTTCTTC. Protein product: CASSYKLGVWQFF.

The CDR3 loop reads CSASLGGGNEQYF. The CDR3 DNA sequence: TGCAGTGCTAGTTTAGGCGGGGGAAACGAGCAGTACTTC. This chain joins TRBV20-1 and TRBJ2-5; 7 bases map to TRBD2. The DNA end is more similar to TRBJ2-7, so the J call may be wrong. Germline V lookup: CDR1 DFQATT, CDR2 SNEGSKA (reference sequence). The CDR3 spans 13 residues.

This clonotype was counted ten times or more. This chain uses TRBV3-1 with TRBJ2-1; D unclear. The CDR3 has 14 residues. Germline CDR1 and CDR2: LGHDT and YNNKEL (reference sequence). Trimming removed 1 base at V and 3 bases at J, with 7 bases between. The CDR3 loop is CASSQAWGYNEQFF. In DNA, the CDR3 is TGTGCCAGCAGCCAAGCGTGGGGCTACAATGAGCAGTTCTTC.

Comment on this clonotype: A much larger clone sits a single nucleotide away, making a read error possible. CDR3 residues: CASSLRSGKQETQFF. The CDR3 coding sequence is TGTGCCAGCAGCTTACGGTCAGGGAAACAAGAGACCCAGTTCTTC. V and J are TRBV7-9 and TRBJ2-5; D perhaps matches TRBD1 (5 bases). The J call may not be correct, given that the DNA end is closer to TRBJ2-1. Germline V gives CDR1 SEHNR, CDR2 FQNEAQ (reference sequence). This CDR3 is built from 15 residues.

This clonotype was detected many times. This chain joins TRBV27 and TRBJ1-5; 9 bases match TRBD1. J was trimmed by 5 bases and V by 6 bases; bases with no gene match: 5. Germline loops: CDR1 MNHEY, CDR2 SMNVEV (reference sequence). The CDR3 is 14 residues long. CDR3 loop: CASRPGQGDQPQHF. In DNA form, the CDR3 reads TGTGCCAGCAGACCGGGACAGGGCGATCAGCCCCAGCATTTT.

This clonotype has ten or more counts. This chain connects TRBV7-6 to TRBJ2-5, with D maybe TRBD1 (6 bases). The V gene's germline CDR1 is SGHVS and CDR2 FNYEAQ. V dropped 6 bases and J dropped 5 bases, with 13 bases sitting between them. The CDR3 contains 13 residues. The chain's CDR3 is CASRDSGHETQYF. CDR3 coding DNA: TGTGCCAGCAGGGATTCGGGACACGAGACCCAGTACTTC.

The CDR3 loop reads CASSSGQHEAFF. In DNA form, the CDR3 reads TGTGCCAGCAGTTCCGGACAGCACGAAGCTTTCTTT. The chain has TRBV6-6 and TRBJ1-1, with D perhaps TRBD1 (6 bases). V was trimmed by 4 bases and J by 8 bases, leaving 11 bases between them. CDR3 length: 12 amino acids. Germline loops: CDR1 MNHNY, CDR2 SVGAGI (reference sequence).

Remarks on this clonotype: Since a much larger clone is just one base distant, this may be a read error. The rearrangement joins TRBV7-9 to TRBJ2-5; D unclear. V was pared by 4 bases and J by 11 bases, with 20 bases between. This CDR3 comprises 14 residues. Germline V gives CDR1 SEHNR, CDR2 FQNEAQ (reference sequence). CDR3 nucleotides: TGTGCCAGCAGCTCCAGAGGCATATCTAATGAGCAGTACTTC. The encoded protein is CASSSRGISNEQYF.

This chain uses TRBV30 with TRBJ1-2; possibly TRBD1 for D (5 bases). Trimming removed 5 bases from V and 5 bases from J, with 21 bases in between. Germline V lookup: CDR1 GTSNPN, CDR2 SVGIG (reference sequence). CDR3 length: 15 amino acids. Here the CDR3 DNA reads TGTGCCTGGGGAAGTGGGAAGGCAGGGCATTATGGCTACACCTTC. Protein product: CAWGSGKAGHYGYTF.

Many counts were recorded for this clonotype. The chain employs TRBV15 and TRBJ2-7; no definite D call. The CDR3 extends over 14 amino acids. Trimming pared 0 bases from V and 5 bases from J, leaving 11 bases between. Germline lookup yields CDR1 LNHNV and CDR2 YYDKDF (reference sequence). This CDR3 reads CATSRDVTGDEQYF. CDR3 DNA: TGTGCCACCAGCAGAGATGTTACGGGCGACGAGCAGTACTTC.

The V gene is TRBV7-2, the J gene TRBJ2-4; D not resolved. Matching the DNA end better, TRBJ2-7 makes the J call doubtful. There are 13 residues in the CDR3. CDR1 SGHTA and CDR2 FQGNSA come from the germline V gene. CDR3 residues: CASRRDVTYEQYF. DNA for the CDR3: TGTGCCAGCCGTCGTGACGTCACCTACGAGCAGTACTTC.

The J gene is TRBJ1-1, the V gene TRBV6-2 or TRBV6-3; tentatively, D is TRBD1 (5 bases). The V gene's germline CDR1 is MNHEY and CDR2 SVGEGT. Deletions cut 8 bases from V and 3 bases from J, with 16 bases between. This CDR3 is 14 amino acids long. The CDR3 loop is CASRVSGEYTEAFF. CDR3 DNA sequence: TGTGCCAGCCGAGTCTCGGGGGAATACACTGAAGCTTTCTTT.

J is TRBJ2-4 and V is TRBV7-2; no clear D. The DNA end is more similar to TRBJ2-7, so the J call may be wrong. Looked up from germline, CDR1 is SGHTA and CDR2 is FQGNSA. The CDR3 extends over 13 amino acids. The chain's CDR3 is CASSLGNWLEQYF. The CDR3 DNA is TGTGCCAGCAGCTTGGGTAATTGGCTCGAGCAGTACTTC.

This clonotype was recorded once. The rearrangement links TRBV4-1 to TRBJ2-1; 7 bases are shared with TRBD2. The CDR3 loop spans 18 amino acids. V was pared by 3 bases and J by 3 bases, with 14 bases of the junction left unmatched. The V gene's germline CDR1 is MGHRA and CDR2 YSYEKL. CDR3 nucleotide sequence: TGCGCCAGCAGCCAGCGGATGGCGGGGGTCATTAACTACAATGAGCAGTTCTTC. It encodes CASSQRMAGVINYNEQFF.

This clonotype was observed a few times. V and J are TRBV9 and TRBJ1-3, with D uncertain. Germline CDR1 reads SGDLS; CDR2 reads YYNGEE. CDR3 length: 14 amino acids. V lost 4 bases to trimming and J lost 0 bases, with 8 bases between them. The CDR3 sequence: CASSREASGNTIYF. The CDR3 nucleotides read TGTGCCAGCAGCAGGGAGGCCTCTGGAAACACCATATATTTT.

This chain connects TRBV20-1 to TRBJ2-3; no definite D call. The CDR3 has 15 residues. Trimming pared 0 bases from V and 4 bases from J, leaving 14 bases between. The germline V gene has CDR1 DFQATT and CDR2 SNEGSKA (reference sequence). The CDR3 DNA reads TGCAGTGCTAGAGATCTCATGGGCTCGGCAGATACGCAGTATTTT. It codes for CSARDLMGSADTQYF.

This clonotype was picked up a small number of times. This rearrangement joins TRBV10-2 to TRBJ2-1; D unclear. The CDR3 is made up of 12 amino acids. The V end lost 7 bases, the J end lost 12 bases, and 16 bases lay between the germline ends. Germline V gives CDR1 WSHSY, CDR2 SAAADI. CDR3 DNA sequence: TGCGCCAGCACCAACCTGGTCCTGGGGCAGTTCTTC. Protein: CASTNLVLGQFF.

At least ten counts were recorded for this clonotype. The chain employs TRBV7-2 and TRBJ2-5, with D perhaps TRBD2 (5 bases). There are 16 residues in the CDR3. Trimming took 0 bases from V and 3 from J, leaving 14 bases between them. Per the germline V gene, CDR1 is SGHTA and CDR2 is FQGNSA. CDR3 sequence: CASSLASGLREETQYF. The CDR3 DNA follows: TGTGCCAGCAGCTTAGCTTCGGGATTGCGCGAAGAGACCCAGTACTTC.

This chain links TRBV7-9 with TRBJ2-5, with D unclear. The CDR3 totals 14 residues. Germline lookup yields CDR1 SEHNR and CDR2 FQNEAQ (reference sequence). V lost 0 bases to trimming and J lost 4 bases, with 9 bases between them. Written as DNA, the CDR3 is TGTGCCAGCAGCTTAGCGAAAATGGGAGAGACCCAGTACTTC. Protein product: CASSLAKMGETQYF.

This clonotype was observed many times. The chain joins TRBV28 to TRBJ2-5, with D tentatively TRBD1 (5 bases). Germline CDR1 is MDHEN and CDR2 is SYDVKM. The CDR3 length is 13 residues. V was cut by 5 bases and J by 2 bases, with 9 bases left in between. In DNA form, the CDR3 reads TGTGCCAGCAGTCCTGACAGTCAAGAGACCCAGTACTTC. It codes for CASSPDSQETQYF.

Turning to this clonotype: A much larger clone differs from this one at a single base, so this may be a read error. The V call is TRBV6-2 or TRBV6-3, the J call TRBJ2-3; TRBD1 matches at 8 bases. This CDR3 has 15 amino acids. CDR1 and CDR2 (germline): MNHEY, SVGEGT. Germline trimming cut 4 bases from V and 2 bases from J; bases unmatched to any gene: 5. The CDR3, as DNA: TGTGCCAGCAGTTCCCCGGACAGGGCCACAGATACGCAGTATTTT. Amino acids: CASSSPDRATDTQYF.

This clonotype was seen a handful of times. The chain joins TRBV7-2 to TRBJ1-5; no clear D. Trimming pared 1 base from V and 1 base from J, leaving 11 bases between. In germline, CDR1 is SGHTA, CDR2 FQGNSA. The CDR3 runs 16 residues. The CDR3 bases are TGTGCCAGCAGCTTAGGGCGGGGTGTGAGCAATCAGCCCCAGCATTTT. Residues: CASSLGRGVSNQPQHF.

This clonotype was detected only a few times. The chain uses TRBV6-1 and TRBJ1-2; D is undetermined. V was trimmed by 10 bases and J by 4 bases, leaving 13 bases between them. Germline assignment: CDR1 MNHNS and CDR2 SASEGT. The CDR3 contains 12 residues. The CDR3 DNA follows: TGTGCCACCGCCCTAAACAGCTATGGCTACACCTTC. Translating it yields CATALNSYGYTF.

Only a few counts were recorded for this clonotype. Given a much more abundant clone one base away, this may be a read error. This sequence joins TRBV20-1 and TRBJ2-1; 8 positions agree with TRBD2. The CDR3 sequence is 12 residues long. The germline gives CDR1 DFQATT, CDR2 SNEGSKA (reference sequence). The CDR3 DNA is TGCAGGGAGGAGCGGGGGAACAATGAGCAGTTCTTC. It is translated as CREERGNNEQFF.